One and the same sample provided the 12 T cell receptor beta chains below, sequenced in a study of cytomegalovirus exposure and HLA in healthy donors. PCR involved 60 Vbeta and 13 Jbeta primers. Sequencing used immunoSEQ multiplex PCR; TCRdb keeps in-frame clones, though not all of them. The sample yields over 100,000 clones, 81% seen once. The sequenced sample consisted of PBMCs. The receptors derive from a woman younger than 45 in good health and CMV-seronegative.

The gene calls are TRBV2 and TRBJ2-7; D may be TRBD2 (5 bases). CDR3 length: 13 amino acids. V lost 5 bases and J 2 bases, leaving 10 bases between the germline ends. Germline CDR1 SNHLY, CDR2 FYNNEI. The CDR3 bases are TGTGCCAGCAGTAGAGGGTTTACCTACGAGCAGTACTTC. Encoded protein: CASSRGFTYEQYF. Variable domain in full (rest from reference TRBV2 and TRBJ2-7): EPEVTQTPSHQVTQMGQEVILRCVPISNHLYFYWYRQILGQKVEFLVSFYNNEISEKSEIFDDQFSVERPDGSNFTLKIRSTKLEDSAMYFCASSRGFTYEQYFGPGTRLTVT.

The DNA of the CDR3 is TGTGCCAGTAGTATGCTCGGACAGGGTAGTAATCAGCCCCAGCATTTT. Its translation is CASSMLGQGSNQPQHF. This rearrangement joins TRBV19 to TRBJ1-5, with 8 nucleotides matching TRBD1. The germline gives CDR1 LNHDA, CDR2 SQIVND (reference sequence). The CDR3 consists of 16 residues. V was pared by 3 bases and J by 4 bases, with 8 bases of the junction left unmatched.

The V and J genes are TRBV2 and TRBJ1-1; 7 positions match TRBD1. CDR3 length: 17 amino acids. The germline V gene encodes CDR1 SNHLY and CDR2 FYNNEI. J lost 5 bases, V lost 4 bases, and 16 bases had no gene match. The CDR3 protein is CASSVSTLRGAGTEAFF. The CDR3 DNA reads as TGTGCCAGCAGTGTTTCGACTCTCAGGGGGGCGGGGACTGAAGCTTTCTTT.

V is TRBV7-2 and J is TRBJ2-4, with TRBD1 as a possible D gene (5 bases). CDR1 and CDR2 from the germline V gene are SGHTA and FQGNSA. CDR3 length equals 15 residues. V was clipped by 1 base and J by 3 bases, with 10 bases between them. This CDR3 reads CASSLVWGGKNIQYF. CDR3 bases: TGTGCCAGCAGCTTAGTCTGGGGCGGCAAAAACATTCAGTACTTC.

CDR3 loop: CATSNGVPAYEQYF. The DNA for the CDR3 is TGTGCCACCAGCAACGGGGTCCCCGCCTACGAGCAGTACTTC. This sequence joins TRBV15 and TRBJ2-7; D perhaps matches TRBD2 (5 bases). The CDR3 totals 14 residues. The germline V gene has CDR1 LNHNV and CDR2 YYDKDF (reference sequence). Trimming pared 4 bases from V and 2 bases from J, leaving 12 bases between.

This chain links TRBV28 with TRBJ1-5; possible D gene TRBD1, 6 bases. From germline, CDR1 is MDHEN and CDR2 SYDVKM. V lost 9 bases, J lost 5 bases, and 11 bases lay in between. This CDR3 region has 12 residues. Here the CDR3 DNA reads TGTGCCAGTGGACAGTCTCATCAGCCCCAGCATTTT. Encoded protein: CASGQSHQPQHF.

This clone was counted once. The V gene is TRBV7-2, the J gene TRBJ1-5; TRBD1 is a possible D gene (6 bases). Per germline, CDR1 SGHTA and CDR2 FQGNSA. This CDR3 spans 15 amino acids. Trimming cost V 5 bases and J 4 bases, with 15 bases left between them. CDR3 sequence reads: CASSKATGFNQPQHF. CDR3 nucleotides: TGTGCCAGCAGCAAGGCTACAGGGTTTAATCAGCCCCAGCATTTT.

The gene calls are TRBV19 and TRBJ2-1; 13 bases are shared with TRBD2. CDR1 LNHDA and CDR2 SQIVND come from the germline V gene (reference sequence). V shed 2 bases, J shed 6 bases, and the junction held 4 bases outside the gene matches. The CDR3 is 16 amino acids. The CDR3 here is CASSITTSGRANEQFF. The CDR3 nucleotides are TGTGCCAGTAGTATAACCACTAGCGGGAGGGCCAATGAGCAGTTCTTC.

V is TRBV7-9 and J is TRBJ2-5; TRBD2 matches at 10 bases. The V and J ends lost 4 bases and 2 bases, in that order; junction bases with no gene match: 7. The CDR3 totals 16 residues. The V gene's germline CDR1 is SEHNR and CDR2 FQNEAQ (reference sequence). The CDR3 bases are TGTGCCAGCAGCTCCCAACTAGCGGGGTTACAAGAGACCCAGTACTTC. Encoded protein: CASSSQLAGLQETQYF.

The chain couples TRBV7-2 to TRBJ2-3; 11 bases are a match to TRBD2. Trimming removed 8 bases from V and 3 bases from J; junction bases left unmatched: 7. Germline-derived CDR1 and CDR2 are SGHTA and FQGNSA. CDR3 size: 15 residues. The DNA of the CDR3 is TGTGCCAGCTCCTCACTAGCGGGAGTTACAGATACGCAGTATTTT. It codes for CASSSLAGVTDTQYF.

This chain uses TRBV7-2 with TRBJ2-1; unclear D gene. Trimming removed 5 bases at V and 0 bases at J, with 8 bases between. In germline, CDR1 is SGHTA, CDR2 FQGNSA. The CDR3 is 14 residues long. The CDR3 spells CASSQDSSYNEQFF. DNA for the CDR3: TGTGCCAGCAGCCAGGATAGCTCCTACAATGAGCAGTTCTTC.

The chain couples TRBV28 to TRBJ1-6, with 9 nucleotides matching TRBD1. CDR1 MDHEN and CDR2 SYDVKM come from the germline V gene. The trim removed 6 bases at V and 7 bases at J, leaving 7 bases unmatched. The CDR3 contains 15 residues. The CDR3 sequence: CASRKQGAGNSPLHF. CDR3 bases: TGTGCCAGCAGAAAACAGGGGGCTGGGAATTCACCCCTCCACTTT.